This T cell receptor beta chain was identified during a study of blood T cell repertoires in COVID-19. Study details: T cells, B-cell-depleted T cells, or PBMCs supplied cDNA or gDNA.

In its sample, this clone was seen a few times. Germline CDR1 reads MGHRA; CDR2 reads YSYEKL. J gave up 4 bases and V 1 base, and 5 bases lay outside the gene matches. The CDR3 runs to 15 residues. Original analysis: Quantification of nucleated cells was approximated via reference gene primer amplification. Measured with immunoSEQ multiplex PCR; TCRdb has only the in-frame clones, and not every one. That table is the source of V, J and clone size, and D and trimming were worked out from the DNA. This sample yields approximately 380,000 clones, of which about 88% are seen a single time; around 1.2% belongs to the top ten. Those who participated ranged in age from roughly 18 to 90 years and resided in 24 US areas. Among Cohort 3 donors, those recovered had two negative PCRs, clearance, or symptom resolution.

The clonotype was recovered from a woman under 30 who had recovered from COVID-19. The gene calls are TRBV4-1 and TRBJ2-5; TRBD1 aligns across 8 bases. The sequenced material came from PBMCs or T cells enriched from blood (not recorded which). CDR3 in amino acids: CASSQAQGAGETQYF. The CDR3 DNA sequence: TGCGCCAGCAGCCAAGCCCAGGGGGCGGGAGAGACCCAGTACTTC.